This record looks at one T cell receptor (beta chain) sequence and its context. Its antigen is still unknown. Per-base quality was not reported, and no clone a single base away is much larger than it. V is shortened by 1 base, J by 3 bases, and the region joining them spans 10 bases. From its cysteine to its phenylalanine, the CDR3 spans 14 amino acids. CDR3 DNA is the only sequence kept; it has 42 bases, read in frame from the first base. CDR1 and CDR2, looked up from the germline V gene (reference sequence), are LNHDA and SQIVND. Whole blood was collected in K2EDTA tubes by collaborating institutions according to the institutions' own protocols. For TCRbeta analysis, collaborators shipped samples in one of three forms: frozen whole blood, isolated PBMCs, or DNA extracted from either of those sample types. The source of the sample is a study of blood T cell repertoires in COVID-19 (dated by TCRdb to about 2020). Background for the entire study: Samples covering the acute and convalescent phases of COVID-19 were provided by collaborators in the United States, Italy and Spain. The samples were drawn from the first 160 participants of the ongoing ImmuneRACE study and from 950 to 1,500 subjects provided by 6 global collaborators. The repertoires were made available in a free public database intended to serve as a resource for research on the immune response to SARS-CoV-2. Where HLA class I and class II types were available, the types were taken from metadata supplied by the sample provider, not from assay-based typing. The dataset comprised deeply sampled blood TCRbeta repertoires from subjects exposed to, actively infected with, or recovered from COVID-19. The prospective study material was composed of cDNA or gDNA derived from T cells, B-cell-depleted T cells, or PBMCs. A de-identified subject ID, COVID-19 status, age in years and sex were almost always included in the sample metadata.

What the study reported, not specific to this receptor: How much clinical and demographic metadata was included differed by source and by participant, and the metadata was provided uncurated.

TCRbeta CDR3 regions were amplified from genomic DNA using the immunoSEQ Assay, a bias-controlled multiplex PCR. As for how the authors treated the data: The number of nucleated cells in each sample was estimated by amplification of reference gene primers within the assay. To quantify the absolute abundance of each unique TCRbeta CDR3 rearrangement, sequence reads were collapsed and filtered. For each sample, productive Simpson clonality was calculated by taking the square root of Simpson's diversity index across productive rearrangements. TCRdb re-hosts the immuneACCESS table, in-frame sequences only. Its copies lack some clones; in the studies checked, an unresolved V gene accounts for under half of them, and the cause for the rest is not known. V, J and clone size derive from that table, while D and trimming were established from the DNA sequence. This sample has about 100,000 clones in its table, and around 85% of those were observed once. The ten largest clones add up to 13% of the sample.

Sequencing input: peripheral blood. The chain links TRBV19 with TRBJ2-7, with TRBD2 tentatively as D gene (5 bases match). The sequence was collected from a man in his forties or fifties with active or convalescent COVID-19. The sequenced DNA is TGTGCCAGTAGTATAGCTCGGGGAAGCTACGAGCAGTACTTC. The encoded protein is CASSIARGSYEQYF.